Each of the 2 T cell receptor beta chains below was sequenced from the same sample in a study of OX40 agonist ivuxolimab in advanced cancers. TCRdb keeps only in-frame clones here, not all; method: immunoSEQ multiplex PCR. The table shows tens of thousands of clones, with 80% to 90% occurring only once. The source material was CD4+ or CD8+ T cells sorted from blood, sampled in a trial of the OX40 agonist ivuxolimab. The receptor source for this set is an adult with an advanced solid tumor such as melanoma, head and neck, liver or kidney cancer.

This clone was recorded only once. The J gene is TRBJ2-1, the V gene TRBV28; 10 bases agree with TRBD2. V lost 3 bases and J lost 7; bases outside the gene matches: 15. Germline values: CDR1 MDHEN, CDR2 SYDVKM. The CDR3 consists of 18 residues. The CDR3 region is CASSFHRGTSGILNEQFF. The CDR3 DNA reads TGTGCCAGCAGTTTTCACCGAGGAACTAGCGGGATTTTAAATGAGCAGTTCTTC.

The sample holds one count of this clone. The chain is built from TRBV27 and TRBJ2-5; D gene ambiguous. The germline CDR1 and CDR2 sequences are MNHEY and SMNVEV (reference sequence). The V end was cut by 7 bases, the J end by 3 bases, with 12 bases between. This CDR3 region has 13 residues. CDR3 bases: TGTGCCAGCATCCTCGGACGGAAAGAGACCCAGTACTTC. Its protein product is CASILGRKETQYF.